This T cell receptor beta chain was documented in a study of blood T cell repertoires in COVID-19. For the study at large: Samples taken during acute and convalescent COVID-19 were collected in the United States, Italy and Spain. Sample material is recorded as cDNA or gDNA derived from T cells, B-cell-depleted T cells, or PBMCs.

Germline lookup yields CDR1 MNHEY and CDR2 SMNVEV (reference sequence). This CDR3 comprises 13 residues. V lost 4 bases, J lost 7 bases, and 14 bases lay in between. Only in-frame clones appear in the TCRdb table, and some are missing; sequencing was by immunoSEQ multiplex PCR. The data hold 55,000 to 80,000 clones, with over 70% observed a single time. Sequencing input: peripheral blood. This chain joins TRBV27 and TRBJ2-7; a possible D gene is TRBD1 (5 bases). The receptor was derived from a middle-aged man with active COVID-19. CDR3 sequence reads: CASSSLDTREQYF. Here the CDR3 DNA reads TGTGCCAGCAGTTCGTTGGACACGCGGGAGCAGTACTTC.